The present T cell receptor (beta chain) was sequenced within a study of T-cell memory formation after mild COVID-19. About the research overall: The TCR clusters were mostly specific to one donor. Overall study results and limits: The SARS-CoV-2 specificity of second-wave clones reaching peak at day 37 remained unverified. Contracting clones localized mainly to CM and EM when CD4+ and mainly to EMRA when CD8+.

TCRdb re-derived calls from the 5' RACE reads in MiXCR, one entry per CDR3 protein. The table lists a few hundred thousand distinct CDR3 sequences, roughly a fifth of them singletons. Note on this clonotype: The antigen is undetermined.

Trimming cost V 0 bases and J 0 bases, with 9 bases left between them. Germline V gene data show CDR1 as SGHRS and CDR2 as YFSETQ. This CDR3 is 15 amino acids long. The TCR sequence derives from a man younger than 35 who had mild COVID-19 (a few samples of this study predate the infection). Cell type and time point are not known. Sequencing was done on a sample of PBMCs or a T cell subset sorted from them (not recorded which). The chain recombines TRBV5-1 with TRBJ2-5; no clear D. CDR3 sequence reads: CASSLDLQYQETQYF. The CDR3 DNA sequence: TGCGCCAGCAGCTTGGACCTACAATACCAAGAGACCCAGTACTTC. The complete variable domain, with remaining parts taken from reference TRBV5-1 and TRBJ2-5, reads KAGVTQTPRYLIKTRGQQVTLSCSPISGHRSVSWYQQTPGQGLQFLFEYFSETQRNKGNFPGRFSGRQFSNSRSEMNVSTLELGDSALYLCASSLDLQYQETQYFGPGTRLLVL.